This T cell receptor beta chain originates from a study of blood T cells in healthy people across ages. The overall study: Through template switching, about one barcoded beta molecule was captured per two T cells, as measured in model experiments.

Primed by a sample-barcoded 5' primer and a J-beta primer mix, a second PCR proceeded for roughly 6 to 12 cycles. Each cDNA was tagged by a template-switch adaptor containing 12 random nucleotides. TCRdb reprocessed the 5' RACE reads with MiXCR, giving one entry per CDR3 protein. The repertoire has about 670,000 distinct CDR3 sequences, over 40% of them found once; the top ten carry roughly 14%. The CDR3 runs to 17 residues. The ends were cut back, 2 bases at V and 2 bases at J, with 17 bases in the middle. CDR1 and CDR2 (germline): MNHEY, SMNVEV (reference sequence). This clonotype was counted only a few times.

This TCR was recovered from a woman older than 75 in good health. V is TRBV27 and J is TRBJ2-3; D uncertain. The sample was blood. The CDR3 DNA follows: TGTGCCAGCAGTTTAATCTCGTCGCAATTCCACACAGATACGCAGTATTTT. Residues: CASSLISSQFHTDTQYF.